The present TCR beta chain was sequenced within a study of tissue T cells after allogeneic stem cell transplantation. With regard to this clone: Gene and germline names: mouse. The read is 1 residue too short to cover the CDR3 end, so that end is filled in from the germline J gene.

Trimming shortened V by 3 bases and J by 7 bases, and 10 bases separated the two germline ends. The CDR3 length is 13 residues. CDR1 and CDR2 from the germline V gene are SNHLY and FYNGKV (reference sequence). Using immunoSEQ multiplex PCR, the repertoire was profiled, and TCRdb retains in-frame clones only, with some absent. The sample shows about 48,000 clones, 73% of them seen only once. The TCR originated in a pool of C57BL/6 mice in good health. Sequencing input: sorted cells pooled from one or two spleens. The chain combines TRBV3 with TRBJ1-5, with D maybe TRBD1 (6 bases). CDR3 residues: CASSFSQGQAPLF. The covered CDR3 bases are TGTGCCAGCAGCTTTTCCCAGGGGCAGGCTCCGCTT.